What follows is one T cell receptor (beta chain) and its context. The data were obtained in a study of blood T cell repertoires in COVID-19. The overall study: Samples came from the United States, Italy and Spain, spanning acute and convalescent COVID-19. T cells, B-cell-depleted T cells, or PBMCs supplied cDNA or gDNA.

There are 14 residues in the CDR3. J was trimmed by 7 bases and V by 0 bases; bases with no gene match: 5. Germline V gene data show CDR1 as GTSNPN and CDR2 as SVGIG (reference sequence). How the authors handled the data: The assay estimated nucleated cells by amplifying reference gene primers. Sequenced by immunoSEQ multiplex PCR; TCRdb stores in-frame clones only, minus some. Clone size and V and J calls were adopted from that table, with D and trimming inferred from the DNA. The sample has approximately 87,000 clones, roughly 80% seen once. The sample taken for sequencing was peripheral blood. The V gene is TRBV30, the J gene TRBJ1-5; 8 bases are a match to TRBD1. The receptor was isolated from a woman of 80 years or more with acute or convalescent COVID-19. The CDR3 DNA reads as TGTGCCTGGAGTGTACGACAGGGGAAACAGCCCCAGCATTTT. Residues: CAWSVRQGKQPQHF.